Here is one T cell receptor (beta chain) with its context. Its antigen is not identified. A clone one base away is much larger, so this may be a read error. This sample was included in a study of T cells in Graves' hyperthyroidism and ophthalmopathy. On the study more broadly: Pretreatment peripheral blood was obtained at initial diagnosis. Findings and caveats of the study: Blood shared most expanded thyroid clonotypes above 0.001. Classification by a 13 V-J model distinguished ophthalmopathy from stable hyperthyroidism.

Researchers amplified the TCR beta CDR3 regions from RNA transcripts. HTBI primers were employed in a first-round RT-PCR of the TCR CDR3. TCRdb re-analysed the multiplex PCR reads in MiXCR, keeping a single row per CDR3 protein. The sample has about 380,000 distinct CDR3 sequences; over 11% are singletons. Diagnostic decisions used clinical symptoms, serum thyroxine and TRAb, thyroid ultrasound and orbital computed tomography. The sequence was collected from a woman aged 55-70 years with Graves' hyperthyroidism. Input material: blood.

This CDR3 reads CATRPAGLYNEQFF. In DNA, the CDR3 is TGTGCCACCCGACCAGCGGGCCTTTACAATGAGCAGTTCTTC. The chain combines TRBV10-3 with TRBJ2-1, with TRBD2 as a possible D gene (6 bases). The CDR3 covers 14 residues. V was trimmed by 10 bases and J by 4 bases, leaving 17 bases between them. Germline V lookup: CDR1 ENHRY, CDR2 SYGVKD.